A single sample is the source of the 5 T cell receptor beta chains below, sequenced in a study of cytomegalovirus exposure and HLA in healthy donors. TCRdb's table, derived via immunoSEQ multiplex PCR, lists solely in-frame clones and lacks some. Seen here are about 150,000 clones, 80% to 90% observed once, and the top ten hold under 25%. Sequences were obtained from PBMCs. The receptor set was obtained from a man between 18 and 29 years old in good health and CMV-seropositive.

The gene calls are TRBV15 and TRBJ2-3; D gene unclear. The germline V gene encodes CDR1 LNHNV and CDR2 YYDKDF (reference sequence). Trimming removed 1 base from V and 6 bases from J, with 17 bases in between. The CDR3 is made up of 16 amino acids. CDR3 nucleotides: TGTGCCACCAGCAGAGTGGCGGTCATCCCTTACGATACGCAGTATTTT. This codes for CATSRVAVIPYDTQYF.

A few counts support this clone. V is TRBV12-5 and J is TRBJ2-2, with a weak D call TRBD2 (5 bases). The CDR3 covers 13 residues. Trimming stripped 8 bases from V and 5 bases from J, with 12 bases between. CDR1 and CDR2 from the germline V gene are LGHNT and FRNRAP. Here the CDR3 DNA reads TGTGCTAGTTCCCCCGGGATTACCGGGGAGCTGTTTTTT. Protein sequence: CASSPGITGELFF. Supplemented by reference TRBV12-5 and TRBJ2-2, the full variable domain reads DARVTQTPRHKVTEMGQEVTMRCQPILGHNTVFWYRQTMMQGLELLAYFRNRAPLDDSGMPKDRFSAEMPDATLATLKIQPSEPRDSAVYFCASSPGITGELFFGEGSRLTVL.

This clone was detected only once. The chain has TRBV6-5 and TRBJ1-1; no clear D. V was pared by 3 bases and J by 1 base, with 9 bases between. The V gene's germline CDR1 is MNHEY and CDR2 SVGAGI. The CDR3 totals 14 residues. The CDR3 nucleotides are TGTGCCAGCAGTTATATGGGCACGAACACTGAAGCTTTCTTT. Its protein product is CASSYMGTNTEAFF.

This clone was counted only a few times. The CDR3 bases are TGTGCCAGTAGTGCGGCCGGGACAGGGATAAACACCATATATTTT. Protein product: CASSAAGTGINTIYF. The J gene is TRBJ1-3, the V gene TRBV19; 9 bases match TRBD1. The CDR3 is 15 amino acids. Germline assignment: CDR1 LNHDA and CDR2 SQIVND (reference sequence). With 5 bases clipped from V and 6 bases from J, the junction kept 8 bases outside the gene matches.

The CDR3 loop reads CASSLYPGLAGVNEQFF. The CDR3 DNA sequence: TGTGCCAGCAGCTTGTACCCTGGACTAGCGGGAGTCAATGAGCAGTTCTTC. The rearrangement joins TRBV11-2 to TRBJ2-1, with 13 bases aligning to TRBD2. J gave up 6 bases and V 3 bases, and 8 bases lay outside the gene matches. Germline lookup yields CDR1 SGHAT and CDR2 FQNNGV. The CDR3 runs to 17 residues.